This T cell receptor beta chain was documented in a study of blood T cell repertoires in COVID-19. For the study at large: Sites in the United States, Italy and Spain provided acute and convalescent COVID-19 samples. Nucleic acid was either cDNA or gDNA, and it came from T cells, B-cell-depleted T cells, or PBMCs.

This clone was recorded a few times. The CDR3 has 13 amino acids. Trimming left V 4 bases short and J 4 bases short, with 11 bases between. Looked up from germline, CDR1 is WSHSY and CDR2 is SAAADI. Study processing details: Reference gene primer amplification gave nucleated cell count estimates. TCRdb's table, derived via immunoSEQ multiplex PCR, lists solely in-frame clones and lacks some. That table furnishes V, J and clone size, whereas the DNA furnished D and trimming. The sample lists around 100,000 clones, around 80% occurring once. This rearrangement joins TRBV10-2 to TRBJ2-7; the D gene is possibly TRBD1 (6 bases). Source material: peripheral blood. This receptor was taken from a human donor in a cohort sampled during active COVID-19. DNA for the CDR3: TGCGCCAGCAGTGTCGCAGGGGCTTACGAGCAGTACTTC. It specifies CASSVAGAYEQYF.